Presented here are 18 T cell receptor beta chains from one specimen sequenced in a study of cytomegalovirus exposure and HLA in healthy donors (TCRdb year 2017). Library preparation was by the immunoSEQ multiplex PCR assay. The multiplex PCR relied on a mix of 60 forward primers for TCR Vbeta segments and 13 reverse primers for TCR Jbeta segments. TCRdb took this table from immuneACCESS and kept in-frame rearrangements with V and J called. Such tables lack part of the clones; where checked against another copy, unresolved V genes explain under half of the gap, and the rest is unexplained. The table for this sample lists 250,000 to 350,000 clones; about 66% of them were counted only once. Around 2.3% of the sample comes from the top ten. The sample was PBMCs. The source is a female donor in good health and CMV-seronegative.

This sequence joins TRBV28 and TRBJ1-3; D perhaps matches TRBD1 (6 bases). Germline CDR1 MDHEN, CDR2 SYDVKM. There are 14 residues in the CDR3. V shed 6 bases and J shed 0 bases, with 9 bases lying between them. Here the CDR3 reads CASSQGLSGNTIYF. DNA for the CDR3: TGTGCCAGCAGCCAGGGGCTCTCTGGAAACACCATATATTTT. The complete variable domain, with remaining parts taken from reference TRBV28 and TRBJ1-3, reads DVKVTQSSRYLVKRTGEKVFLECVQDMDHENMFWYRQDPGLGLRLIYFSYDVKMKEKGDIPEGYSVSREKKERFSLILESASTNQTSMYLCASSQGLSGNTIYFGEGSWLTVV.

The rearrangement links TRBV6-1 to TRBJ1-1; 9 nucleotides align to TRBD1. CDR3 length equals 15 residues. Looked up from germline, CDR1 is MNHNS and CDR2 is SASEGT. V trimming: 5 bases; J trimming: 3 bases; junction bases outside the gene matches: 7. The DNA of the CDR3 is TGTGCCAGCAGTCTCACAGGGGGCGGAGACACTGAAGCTTTCTTT. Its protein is CASSLTGGGDTEAFF.

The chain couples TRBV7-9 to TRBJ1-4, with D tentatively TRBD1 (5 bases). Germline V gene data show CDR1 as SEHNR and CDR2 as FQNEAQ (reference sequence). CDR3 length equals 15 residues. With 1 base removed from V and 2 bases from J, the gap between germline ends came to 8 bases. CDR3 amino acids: CASSLERGTNEKLFF. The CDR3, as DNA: TGTGCCAGCAGCTTAGAGCGGGGGACTAATGAAAAACTGTTTTTT.

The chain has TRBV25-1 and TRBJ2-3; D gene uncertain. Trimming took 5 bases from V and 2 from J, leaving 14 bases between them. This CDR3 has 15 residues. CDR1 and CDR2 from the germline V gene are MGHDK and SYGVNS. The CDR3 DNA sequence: TGTGCCAGCAGTCGTCCGAGTACTTACACAGATACGCAGTATTTT. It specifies CASSRPSTYTDTQYF.

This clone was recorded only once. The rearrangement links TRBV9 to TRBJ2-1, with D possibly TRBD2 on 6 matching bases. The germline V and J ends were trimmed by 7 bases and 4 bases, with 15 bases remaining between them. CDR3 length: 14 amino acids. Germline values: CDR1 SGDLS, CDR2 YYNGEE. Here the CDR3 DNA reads TGTGCCAGCGGATCACCCCGGGAGTACAATGAGCAGTTCTTC. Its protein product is CASGSPREYNEQFF.

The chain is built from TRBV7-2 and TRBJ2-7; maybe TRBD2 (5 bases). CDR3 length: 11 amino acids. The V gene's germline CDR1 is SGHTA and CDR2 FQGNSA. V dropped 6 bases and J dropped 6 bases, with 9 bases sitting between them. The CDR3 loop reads CASSEGSEQYF. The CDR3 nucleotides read TGTGCCAGCAGTGAGGGTAGCGAGCAGTACTTC.

The CDR3 coding sequence is TGTGCTAGTGGGCTAACAGGGGGCGGCGCAGATACGCAGTATTTT. Its translation: CASGLTGGGADTQYF. This rearrangement joins TRBV12-5 to TRBJ2-3; TRBD1 matches 9 bases. V lost 6 bases to trimming and J lost 4 bases; unmatched junction nucleotides: 8. Germline V CDR1 and CDR2: LGHNT, FRNRAP. The CDR3 runs to 15 residues.

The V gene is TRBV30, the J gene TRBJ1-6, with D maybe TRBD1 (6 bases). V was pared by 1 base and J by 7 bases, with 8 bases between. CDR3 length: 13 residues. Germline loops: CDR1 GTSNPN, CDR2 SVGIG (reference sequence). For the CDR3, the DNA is TGTGCCTGGAGTGAGGGGGGGAATTCACCCCTCCACTTT. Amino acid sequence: CAWSEGGNSPLHF.

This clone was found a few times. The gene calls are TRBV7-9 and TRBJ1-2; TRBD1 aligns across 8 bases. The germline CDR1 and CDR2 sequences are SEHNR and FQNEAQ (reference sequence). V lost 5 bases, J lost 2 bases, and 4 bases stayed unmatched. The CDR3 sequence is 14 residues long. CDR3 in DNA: TGTGCCAGCAGCCGGACAGGGAACAACTATGGCTACACCTTC. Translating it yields CASSRTGNNYGYTF.

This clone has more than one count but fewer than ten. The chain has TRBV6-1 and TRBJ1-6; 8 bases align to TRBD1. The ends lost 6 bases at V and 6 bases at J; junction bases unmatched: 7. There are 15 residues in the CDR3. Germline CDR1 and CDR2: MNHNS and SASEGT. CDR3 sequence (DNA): TGTGCCAGCAGCCACCGGACAGGGAGTAATTCACCCCTCCACTTT. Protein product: CASSHRTGSNSPLHF.

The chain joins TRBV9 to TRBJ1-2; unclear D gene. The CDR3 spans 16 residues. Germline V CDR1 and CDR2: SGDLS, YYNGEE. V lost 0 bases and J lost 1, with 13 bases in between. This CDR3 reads CASSVERGVNNYGYTF. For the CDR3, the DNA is TGTGCCAGCAGCGTAGAACGGGGTGTGAATAACTATGGCTACACCTTC.

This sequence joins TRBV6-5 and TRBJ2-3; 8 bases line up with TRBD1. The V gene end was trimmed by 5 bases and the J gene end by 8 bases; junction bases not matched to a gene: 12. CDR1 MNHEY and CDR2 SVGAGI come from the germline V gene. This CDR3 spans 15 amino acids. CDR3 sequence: CASSPPGQVGRTQYF. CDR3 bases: TGTGCCAGCAGTCCACCGGGACAGGTCGGTCGTACGCAGTATTTT.

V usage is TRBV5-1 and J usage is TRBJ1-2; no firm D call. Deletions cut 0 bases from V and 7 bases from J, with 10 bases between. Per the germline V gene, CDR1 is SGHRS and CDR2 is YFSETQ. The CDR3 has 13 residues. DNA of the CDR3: TGCGCCAGCAGCTTGGGCCGAGTGAGTGGCTACACCTTC. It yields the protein CASSLGRVSGYTF.

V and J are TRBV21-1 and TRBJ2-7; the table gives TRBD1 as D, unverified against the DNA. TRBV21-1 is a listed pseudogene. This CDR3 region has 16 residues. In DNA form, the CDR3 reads TGTGCCAGCAGCACTCGAAAGTGGACAGGTGGGTACGAGCAGTACTTC. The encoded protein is CASSTRKWTGGYEQYF.

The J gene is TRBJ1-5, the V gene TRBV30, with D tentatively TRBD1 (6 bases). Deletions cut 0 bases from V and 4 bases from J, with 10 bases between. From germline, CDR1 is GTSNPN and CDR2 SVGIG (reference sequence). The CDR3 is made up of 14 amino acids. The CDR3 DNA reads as TGTGCCTGGAGTGTGGGGGGGGCAAATCAGCCCCAGCATTTT. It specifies CAWSVGGANQPQHF.

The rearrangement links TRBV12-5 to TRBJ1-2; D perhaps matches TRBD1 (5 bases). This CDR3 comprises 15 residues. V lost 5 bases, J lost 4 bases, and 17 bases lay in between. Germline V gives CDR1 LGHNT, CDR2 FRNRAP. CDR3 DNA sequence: TGTGCTAGTGGTCCAGCAGGGTTGTCGGGCTATGGCTACACCTTC. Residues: CASGPAGLSGYGYTF.

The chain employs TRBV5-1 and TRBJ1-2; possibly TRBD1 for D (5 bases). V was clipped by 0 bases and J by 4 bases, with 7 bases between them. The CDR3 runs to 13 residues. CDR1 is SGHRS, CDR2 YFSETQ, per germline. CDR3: CASSLADSYGYTF. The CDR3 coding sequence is TGCGCCAGCAGCTTGGCCGACAGCTATGGCTACACCTTC.

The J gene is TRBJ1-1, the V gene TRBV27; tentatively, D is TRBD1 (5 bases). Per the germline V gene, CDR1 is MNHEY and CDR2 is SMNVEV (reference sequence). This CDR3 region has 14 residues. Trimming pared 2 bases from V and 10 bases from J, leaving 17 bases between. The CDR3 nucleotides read TGTGCCAGCAGTTTACAGGGAACTCTAGTGGTAGCTTTCTTT. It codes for CASSLQGTLVVAFF.